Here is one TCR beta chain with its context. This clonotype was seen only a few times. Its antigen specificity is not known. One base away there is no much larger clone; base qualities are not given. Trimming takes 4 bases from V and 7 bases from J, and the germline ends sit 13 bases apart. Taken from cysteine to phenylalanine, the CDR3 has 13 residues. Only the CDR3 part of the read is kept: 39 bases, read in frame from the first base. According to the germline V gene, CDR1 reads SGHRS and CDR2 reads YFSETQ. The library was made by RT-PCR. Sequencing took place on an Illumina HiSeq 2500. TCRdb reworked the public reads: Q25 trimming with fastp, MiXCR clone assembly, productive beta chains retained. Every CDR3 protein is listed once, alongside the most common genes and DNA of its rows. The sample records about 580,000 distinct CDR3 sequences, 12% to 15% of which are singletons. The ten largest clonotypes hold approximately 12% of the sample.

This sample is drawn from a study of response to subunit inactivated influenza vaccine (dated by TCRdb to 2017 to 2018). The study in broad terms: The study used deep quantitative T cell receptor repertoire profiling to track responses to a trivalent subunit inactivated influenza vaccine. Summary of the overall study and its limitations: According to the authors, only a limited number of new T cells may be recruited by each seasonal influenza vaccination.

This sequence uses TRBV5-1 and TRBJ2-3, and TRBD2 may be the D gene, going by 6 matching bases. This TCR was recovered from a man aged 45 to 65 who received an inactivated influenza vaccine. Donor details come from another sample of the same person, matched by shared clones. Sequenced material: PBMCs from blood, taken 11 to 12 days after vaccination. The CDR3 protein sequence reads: CASSPIAANTQYF. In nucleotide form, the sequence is TGCGCCAGCAGCCCTATAGCGGCGAATACGCAGTATTTT.